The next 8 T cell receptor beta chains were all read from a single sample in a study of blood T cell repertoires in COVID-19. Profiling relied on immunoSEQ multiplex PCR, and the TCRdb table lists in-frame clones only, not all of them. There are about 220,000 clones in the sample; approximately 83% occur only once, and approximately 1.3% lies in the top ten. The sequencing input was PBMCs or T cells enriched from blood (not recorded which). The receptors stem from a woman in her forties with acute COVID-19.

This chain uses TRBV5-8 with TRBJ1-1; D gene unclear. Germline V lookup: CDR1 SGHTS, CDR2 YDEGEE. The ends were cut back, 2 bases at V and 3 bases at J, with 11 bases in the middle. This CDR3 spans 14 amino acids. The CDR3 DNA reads TGTGCCAGCAGCTTTTTCCCCCAGGACACTGAAGCTTTCTTT. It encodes CASSFFPQDTEAFF.

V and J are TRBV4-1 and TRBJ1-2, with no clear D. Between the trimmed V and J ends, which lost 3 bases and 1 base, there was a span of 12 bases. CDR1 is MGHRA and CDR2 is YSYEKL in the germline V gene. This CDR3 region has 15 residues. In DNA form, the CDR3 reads TGCGCCAGCAGCCATGATTCCAGTATTAACTATGGCTACACCTTC. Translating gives CASSHDSSINYGYTF.

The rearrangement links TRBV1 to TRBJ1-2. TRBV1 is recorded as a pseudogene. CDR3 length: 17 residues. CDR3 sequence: CTSSQEGGSLGSYGYTF. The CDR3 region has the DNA TGCACCAGCAGCCAAGAGGGAGGCTCTCTGGGGTCTTATGGCTACACCTTC.

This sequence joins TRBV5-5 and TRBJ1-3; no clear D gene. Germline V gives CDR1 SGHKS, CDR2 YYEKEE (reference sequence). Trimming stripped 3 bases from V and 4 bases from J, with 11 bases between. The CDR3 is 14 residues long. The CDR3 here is CASSSREGGNTIYF. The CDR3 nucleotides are TGTGCCAGCAGCTCCCGGGAGGGCGGAAACACCATATATTTT.

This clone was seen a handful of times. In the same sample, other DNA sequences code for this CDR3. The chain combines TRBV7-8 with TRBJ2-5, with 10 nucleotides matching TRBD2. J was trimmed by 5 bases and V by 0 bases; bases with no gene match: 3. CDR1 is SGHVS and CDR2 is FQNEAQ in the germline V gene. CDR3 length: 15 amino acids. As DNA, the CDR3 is TGTGCCAGCAGCTTAGCAGCGGGGGGGCGGGAGACCCAGTACTTC. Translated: CASSLAAGGRETQYF.

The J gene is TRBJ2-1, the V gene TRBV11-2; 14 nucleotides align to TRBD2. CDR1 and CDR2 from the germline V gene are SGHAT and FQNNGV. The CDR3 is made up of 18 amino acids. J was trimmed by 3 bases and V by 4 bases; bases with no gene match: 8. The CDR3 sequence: CASSSGLAGGSDYNEQFF. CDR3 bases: TGTGCCAGCAGCTCCGGACTAGCGGGGGGAAGCGACTACAATGAGCAGTTCTTC.

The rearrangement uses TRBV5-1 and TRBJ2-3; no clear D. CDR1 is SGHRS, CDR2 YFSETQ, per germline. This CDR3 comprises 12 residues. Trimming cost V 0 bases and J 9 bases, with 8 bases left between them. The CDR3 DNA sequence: TGCGCCAGCAGCTTGGATCAGGTCACGCAGTATTTT. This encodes CASSLDQVTQYF.

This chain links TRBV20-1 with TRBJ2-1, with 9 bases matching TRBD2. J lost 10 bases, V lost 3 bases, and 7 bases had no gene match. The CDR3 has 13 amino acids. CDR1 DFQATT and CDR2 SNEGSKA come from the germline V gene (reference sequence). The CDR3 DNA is TGCAGTGCTAGTACGGGACTAGCCATCGAGCAGTTCTTC. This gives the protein CSASTGLAIEQFF.